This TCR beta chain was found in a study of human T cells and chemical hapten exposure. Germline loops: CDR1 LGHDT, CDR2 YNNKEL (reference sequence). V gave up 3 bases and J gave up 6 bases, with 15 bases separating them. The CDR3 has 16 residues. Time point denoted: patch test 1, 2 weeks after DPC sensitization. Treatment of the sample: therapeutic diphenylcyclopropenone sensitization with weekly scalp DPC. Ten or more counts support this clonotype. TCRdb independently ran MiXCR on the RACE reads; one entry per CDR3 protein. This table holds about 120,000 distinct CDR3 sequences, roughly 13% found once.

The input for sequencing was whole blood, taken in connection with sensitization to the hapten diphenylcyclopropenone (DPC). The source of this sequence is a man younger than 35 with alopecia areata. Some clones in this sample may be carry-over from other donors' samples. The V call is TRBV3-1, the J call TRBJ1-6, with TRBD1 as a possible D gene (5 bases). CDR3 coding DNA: TGTGCCAGCAGCCATCATGGGGGAGGCGGTAATTCACCCCTCCACTTT. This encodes CASSHHGGGGNSPLHF. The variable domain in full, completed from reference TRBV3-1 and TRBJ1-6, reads DTAVSQTPKYLVTQMGNDKSIKCEQNLGHDTMYWYKQDSKKFLKIMFSYNNKELIINETVPNRFSPKSPDKAHLNLHINSLELGDSAVYFCASSHHGGGGNSPLHFGNGTRLTVT.